A selection of T cell receptor beta chains follows, all from one sample in a study of regulatory T cells in long-lasting Graves disease. Each CDR3 protein is one row after TCRdb ran MiXCR on the multiplex PCR reads. This table holds almost 350,000 distinct CDR3 sequences, about 18% found once. Source: peripheral blood mononuclear cells (PBMCs), taken when the disease was refractory, from a patient treated with antithyroid drugs. The receptors derive from a female donor with Graves disease. Each CDR3 is given with its conserved first and last residue. The order of the fields is D gene, J gene, V gene, clone size, CDR3 protein, CDR3 DNA. The D gene is left open where the match is weak. Some rows mark clone size as missing; the rest say once, few, many or name a class of expanded clone.

d_call: TRBD1; j_call: TRBJ1-2; v_call: TRBV7-8; clone_size: many; cdr3_aa: CASSKQGADGYTF; cdr3_nt: TGTGCCAGCAGCAAACAGGGGGCCGATGGCTACACCTTC
d_call: .; j_call: TRBJ2-3; v_call: TRBV11-2; clone_size: .; cdr3_aa: CASSLDLAGPITDTQYF; cdr3_nt: TGTGCCAGCAGCTTAGATTTGGCAGGACCCATCACAGATACGCAGTATTTT
d_call: .; j_call: TRBJ2-2; v_call: TRBV6-1; clone_size: .; cdr3_aa: CASKRAGTHTGELFF; cdr3_nt: TGTGCCAGCAAGAGGGCGGGGACACACACCGGGGAGCTGTTTTTT
d_call: TRBD2; j_call: TRBJ2-7; v_call: TRBV20-1; clone_size: .; cdr3_aa: CSLRTSGSYEQYF; cdr3_nt: TGCAGTTTAAGGACTAGCGGCTCCTACGAGCAGTACTTC
d_call: TRBD1; j_call: TRBJ2-2; v_call: TRBV4-1; clone_size: .; cdr3_aa: CASSHPTGIAGELFF; cdr3_nt: TGCGCCAGCAGCCACCCGACAGGGATTGCCGGGGAGCTGTTTTTT
d_call: TRBD1; j_call: TRBJ2-1; v_call: TRBV7-6; clone_size: .; cdr3_aa: CASSLDFGTGHEQFF; cdr3_nt: TGTGCCAGCAGCTTAGATTTCGGGACAGGGCACGAGCAGTTCTTC
d_call: .; j_call: TRBJ1-5; v_call: TRBV6-1; clone_size: many; cdr3_aa: CASSEETGVGQPQHF; cdr3_nt: TGTGCCAGCAGTGAAGAGACAGGTGTCGGGCAGCCCCAGCATTTT
d_call: TRBD2; j_call: TRBJ2-2; v_call: TRBV5-1; clone_size: .; cdr3_aa: CASSLGIAGVRTGELFF; cdr3_nt: TGCGCCAGCAGCTTGGGAATAGCGGGAGTGAGGACCGGGGAGCTGTTTTTT
d_call: .; j_call: TRBJ1-5; v_call: TRBV12-3/TRBV12-4; clone_size: .; cdr3_aa: CASSFITPPGPQHF; cdr3_nt: TGTGCCAGCAGTTTTATAACACCTCCAGGGCCCCAGCATTTT
d_call: .; j_call: TRBJ1-5; v_call: TRBV19; clone_size: many; cdr3_aa: CASSKPIGQPQHF; cdr3_nt: TGTGCCAGTAGTAAGCCCATCGGGCAGCCCCAGCATTTT
d_call: .; j_call: TRBJ2-2; v_call: TRBV7-3; clone_size: .; cdr3_aa: CASSFRVETGELFF; cdr3_nt: TGTGCCAGCAGCTTCAGGGTGGAGACCGGGGAGCTGTTTTTT
d_call: TRBD1; j_call: TRBJ1-1; v_call: TRBV28; clone_size: many; cdr3_aa: CASSPPRGRSGTEAFF; cdr3_nt: TGTGCCAGCAGTCCTCCCAGGGGGCGCTCGGGGACTGAAGCTTTCTTT
d_call: .; j_call: TRBJ1-1; v_call: TRBV11-2; clone_size: many; cdr3_aa: CASSQTGNTEAFF; cdr3_nt: TGTGCCAGCAGCCAAACAGGGAACACTGAAGCTTTCTTT
d_call: .; j_call: TRBJ2-1; v_call: TRBV28; clone_size: few; cdr3_aa: CASSLGITYNEQFF; cdr3_nt: TGTGCCAGCAGTTTAGGCATTACCTACAATGAGCAGTTCTTC
d_call: .; j_call: TRBJ2-7; v_call: TRBV28; clone_size: many; cdr3_aa: CASIYGDEQYF; cdr3_nt: TGTGCCAGCATTTACGGGGACGAGCAGTACTTC
d_call: .; j_call: TRBJ1-2; v_call: TRBV7-9; clone_size: few; cdr3_aa: CASSLKEGDGYTF; cdr3_nt: TGTGCCAGCAGCTTAAAGGAGGGGGATGGCTACACCTTC
d_call: TRBD1; j_call: TRBJ1-4; v_call: TRBV9; clone_size: few; cdr3_aa: CASSVGGQGPYEKLFF; cdr3_nt: TGTGCCAGCAGCGTAGGGGGACAGGGTCCGTACGAAAAACTGTTTTTT
d_call: .; j_call: TRBJ1-3; v_call: TRBV11-2; clone_size: many; cdr3_aa: CASSSLRGGNTIYF; cdr3_nt: TGTGCCAGCAGCTCTTTACGGGGTGGAAACACCATATATTTT
d_call: .; j_call: TRBJ2-1; v_call: TRBV11-2; clone_size: few; cdr3_aa: CASSLAVPTNEQFF; cdr3_nt: TGTGCCAGCAGCTTAGCTGTCCCGACCAATGAGCAGTTCTTC
d_call: .; j_call: TRBJ2-6; v_call: TRBV30; clone_size: .; cdr3_aa: CAWRQVSVPTF; cdr3_nt: TGTGCCTGGCGACAGGTCAGCGTCCCGACTTTC
d_call: .; j_call: TRBJ1-1; v_call: TRBV3-1; clone_size: many; cdr3_aa: CASSQGRDRGEAFF; cdr3_nt: TGTGCCAGCAGCCAAGGCCGGGACCGGGGGGAAGCTTTCTTT
d_call: .; j_call: TRBJ1-6; v_call: TRBV2; clone_size: many; cdr3_aa: CASSYRQFSYNSPLHF; cdr3_nt: TGTGCCAGCAGTTATCGACAGTTCTCCTATAATTCACCCCTCCACTTT
d_call: .; j_call: TRBJ1-5; v_call: TRBV20-1; clone_size: many; cdr3_aa: CSARDSGRSNQPQHF; cdr3_nt: TGCAGTGCTAGAGATTCGGGACGGTCAAATCAGCCCCAGCATTTT
d_call: .; j_call: TRBJ1-1; v_call: TRBV12-3/TRBV12-4; clone_size: many; cdr3_aa: CASSPVGAMNTEAFF; cdr3_nt: TGTGCCAGCAGCCCGGTGGGGGCCATGAACACTGAAGCTTTCTTT
d_call: .; j_call: TRBJ1-5; v_call: TRBV12-3/TRBV12-4; clone_size: many; cdr3_aa: CASSPAAIYSNQPQHF; cdr3_nt: TGTGCCAGCAGTCCCGCAGCGATTTATAGCAATCAGCCCCAGCATTTT
d_call: TRBD2; j_call: TRBJ2-7; v_call: TRBV18; clone_size: few; cdr3_aa: CASSNSGGLHEQYF; cdr3_nt: TGTGCCAGCTCAAATAGCGGGGGATTGCACGAGCAGTACTTC
d_call: .; j_call: TRBJ2-5; v_call: TRBV28; clone_size: many; cdr3_aa: CASSLRRPQETQYF; cdr3_nt: TGTGCCAGCAGTTTAAGACGGCCGCAAGAGACCCAGTACTTC
d_call: TRBD2; j_call: TRBJ2-1; v_call: TRBV11-2; clone_size: many; cdr3_aa: CASSLAAGGYNEQFF; cdr3_nt: TGTGCCAGCAGCTTGGCAGCGGGGGGGTACAATGAGCAGTTCTTC
d_call: .; j_call: TRBJ1-5; v_call: TRBV30; clone_size: many; cdr3_aa: CAWSEGRQPQHF; cdr3_nt: TGTGCCTGGAGTGAGGGCCGACAGCCCCAGCATTTT
d_call: .; j_call: TRBJ1-1; v_call: TRBV5-1; clone_size: .; cdr3_aa: CASSLAGGGRMNTEAFF; cdr3_nt: TGCGCCAGCAGCTTGGCCGGGGGGGGGCGGATGAACACTGAAGCTTTCTTT
d_call: .; j_call: TRBJ2-3; v_call: TRBV20-1; clone_size: .; cdr3_aa: CSARRQTTDTQYF; cdr3_nt: TGCAGTGCTAGAAGGCAGACCACAGATACGCAGTATTTT
d_call: .; j_call: TRBJ1-1; v_call: TRBV5-5; clone_size: .; cdr3_aa: CASSQGWGGDTEAFF; cdr3_nt: TGCGCCAGCAGCCAAGGTTGGGGAGGGGACACTGAAGCTTTCTTT
d_call: .; j_call: TRBJ1-5; v_call: TRBV7-2; clone_size: .; cdr3_aa: CASSLAITSSAQHF; cdr3_nt: TGTGCCAGCAGCTTAGCCATAACCTCCTCGGCCCAGCATTTT
d_call: .; j_call: TRBJ2-7; v_call: TRBV30; clone_size: .; cdr3_aa: CAWRTGEGIQGDEQYF; cdr3_nt: TGTGCCTGGAGAACAGGGGAGGGGATACAAGGCGACGAGCAGTACTTC
d_call: .; j_call: TRBJ2-7; v_call: TRBV7-2; clone_size: .; cdr3_aa: CASSLVYVTVARGYEQYF; cdr3_nt: TGTGCCAGCAGCTTAGTGTACGTAACCGTGGCAAGAGGCTACGAGCAGTACTTC
d_call: TRBD2; j_call: TRBJ2-5; v_call: TRBV5-1; clone_size: .; cdr3_aa: CASSSDRTREYF; cdr3_nt: TGCGCCAGCAGCTCCGATAGGACTAGAGAATACTTC
d_call: .; j_call: TRBJ1-6; v_call: TRBV27; clone_size: few; cdr3_aa: CASSRTGSNSPLHF; cdr3_nt: TGTGCCAGCAGTCGTACAGGGTCTAATTCACCCCTCCACTTT
d_call: .; j_call: TRBJ1-5; v_call: TRBV6-2/TRBV6-3; clone_size: many; cdr3_aa: CASSYERGGQPQHF; cdr3_nt: TGTGCCAGCAGTTACGAGCGGGGGGGGCAGCCCCAGCATTTT
d_call: .; j_call: TRBJ2-5; v_call: TRBV20-1; clone_size: .; cdr3_aa: CSAGGRVGETQYF; cdr3_nt: TGCAGTGCCGGGGGCAGGGTGGGAGAGACCCAGTACTTC
d_call: .; j_call: TRBJ2-5; v_call: TRBV3-1; clone_size: many; cdr3_aa: CASSRGPQETQYF; cdr3_nt: TGTGCCAGCAGCCGAGGGCCACAAGAGACCCAGTACTTC
d_call: TRBD1; j_call: TRBJ1-2; v_call: TRBV19; clone_size: .; cdr3_aa: CASSRGQGAFYGYTF; cdr3_nt: TGTGCCAGTAGTCGAGGACAGGGGGCTTTCTATGGCTACACCTTC